These 14 T cell receptor beta chains came from one sample sequenced in a study of cytomegalovirus exposure and HLA in healthy donors. 60 Vbeta and 13 Jbeta primers were used in PCR. TCRdb's copy holds only in-frame clones and misses some; the assay was immunoSEQ multiplex PCR. The sample records around 80,000 clones, under 80% being singletons. Source material: PBMCs. These receptors originate from a man aged 40-49 years in good health and CMV-seropositive.

There are a few counts of this clone. This chain connects TRBV29-1 to TRBJ2-3; 12 bases line up with TRBD1. The CDR3 length is 14 residues. Germline V gene lookup returns CDR1 SQVTM and CDR2 ANQGSEA. The V gene end was trimmed by 7 bases and the J gene end by 4 bases; junction bases not matched to a gene: 6. The CDR3 DNA follows: TGCAGCGCCCGGGACAGGGGGCTGTCAGATACGCAGTATTTT. Translation: CSARDRGLSDTQYF.

The rearrangement uses TRBV4-2 and TRBJ1-4, with D possibly being TRBD1 (6 bases). V lost 0 bases, J lost 8 bases, and 16 bases lay in between. The germline V gene encodes CDR1 LGHNA and CDR2 YNFKEQ. The CDR3 runs 16 residues. The CDR3 coding sequence is TGTGCCAGCAGCCAAGATGAAGGGGGTGGGAACGAAAAACTGTTTTTT. It yields the protein CASSQDEGGGNEKLFF.

The chain is built from TRBV6-1 and TRBJ2-7; 15 bases match TRBD2. V trimming: 1 base; J trimming: 4 bases; junction bases outside the gene matches: 5. CDR3 size: 17 residues. The germline gives CDR1 MNHNS, CDR2 SASEGT. CDR3 sequence reads: CASSEVGTSGGIYEQYF. The DNA for the CDR3 is TGTGCCAGCAGTGAAGTTGGGACTAGCGGGGGGATTTACGAGCAGTACTTC.

The V and J genes are TRBV9 and TRBJ2-1; 10 positions agree with TRBD1. The ends lost 0 bases at V and 7 bases at J; junction bases unmatched: 4. From germline, CDR1 is SGDLS and CDR2 YYNGEE. The CDR3 totals 15 residues. The chain's CDR3 is CASSVGGQGGNEQFF. The CDR3 DNA follows: TGTGCCAGCAGCGTAGGTGGACAGGGGGGTAATGAGCAGTTCTTC.

This rearrangement joins TRBV29-1 to TRBJ2-7; TRBD2 agrees at 8 bases. V shed 6 bases and J 4 bases; nucleotides not matched to a gene: 5. The CDR3 is 12 amino acids. Germline CDR1 SQVTM, CDR2 ANQGSEA. The CDR3 DNA reads TGCAGCGTGGAGACTAGCGATTACGAGCAGTACTTC. Protein sequence: CSVETSDYEQYF.

The chain employs TRBV7-8 and TRBJ1-1; D gene ambiguous. Trimming stripped 1 base from V and 0 bases from J, with 9 bases between. Germline V lookup: CDR1 SGHVS, CDR2 FQNEAQ. This CDR3 is built from 15 residues. CDR3 coding DNA: TGTGCCAGCAGCTTAGGTCCGGGGATGAACACTGAAGCTTTCTTT. Its translation is CASSLGPGMNTEAFF.

The rearrangement links TRBV5-1 to TRBJ2-1; the match to TRBD1 covers 7 bases. V was clipped by 0 bases and J by 2 bases; unmatched bases: 5. Per germline, CDR1 SGHRS and CDR2 YFSETQ. The CDR3 length is 16 residues. The CDR3 is CASSLGDSRPYNEQFF. CDR3 DNA sequence: TGCGCCAGCAGCTTGGGGGACAGCCGCCCCTACAATGAGCAGTTCTTC.

The rearrangement uses TRBV28 and TRBJ2-3, with 8 bases matching TRBD1. CDR1 is MDHEN, CDR2 SYDVKM, per germline. After removal of 5 bases from V and 1 base from J, the junction contained 5 bases not matched to a gene. The CDR3 consists of 15 residues. CDR3 bases: TGTGCCAGCAGTGTCCCGGGACAGGGCACAGATACGCAGTATTTT. Translating gives CASSVPGQGTDTQYF.

The chain joins TRBV2 to TRBJ1-2, with D hard to call. CDR1 SNHLY and CDR2 FYNNEI come from the germline V gene. Trimming cost V 4 bases and J 1 base, with 7 bases left between them. The CDR3 loop spans 13 amino acids. The CDR3 spells CASSGSGNYGYTF. DNA for the CDR3: TGTGCCAGCAGTGGTAGCGGTAACTATGGCTACACCTTC.

The rearrangement joins TRBV19 to TRBJ1-2, with D perhaps TRBD1 (6 bases). V gave up 4 bases and J gave up 5 bases, with 17 bases separating them. The germline V gene encodes CDR1 LNHDA and CDR2 SQIVND (reference sequence). The CDR3 extends over 15 amino acids. Written as DNA, the CDR3 is TGTGCCAGTAGTACCCCCGGCAGGGGAGCTTATGGCTACACCTTC. Residues: CASSTPGRGAYGYTF.

V and J are TRBV6-5 and TRBJ1-1; possible D gene TRBD1, 6 bases. Germline loops: CDR1 MNHEY, CDR2 SVGAGI. V lost 2 bases, J lost 12 bases, and 19 bases lay in between. This CDR3 region has 14 residues. CDR3 protein: CASSYIGGTRESFF. CDR3 DNA sequence: TGTGCCAGCAGTTACATAGGTGGGACAAGGGAATCTTTCTTT.

The J gene is TRBJ2-1, the V gene TRBV9; D gene unclear. Trimming took off 4 bases at V and 6 bases at J, with 8 bases between the two ends. CDR3 size: 12 residues. Germline V lookup: CDR1 SGDLS, CDR2 YYNGEE. CDR3 region: CASSFRSNEQFF. The DNA of the CDR3 is TGTGCCAGCAGCTTTAGAAGCAATGAGCAGTTCTTC.

In its sample, this clone was seen a few times. The V call is TRBV6-4, the J call TRBJ2-3; D call uncertain. CDR3 length equals 14 residues. Germline CDR1 and CDR2: MRHNA and SNTAGT. V was trimmed by 4 bases and J by 2 bases, leaving 10 bases between them. The CDR3 protein is CASSVLADTDTQYF. CDR3 bases: TGTGCCAGCAGTGTATTAGCAGACACAGATACGCAGTATTTT.

The rearrangement uses TRBV29-1 and TRBJ2-1; a possible D gene is TRBD1 (5 bases). The CDR3 runs 14 residues. Germline V CDR1 and CDR2: SQVTM, ANQGSEA. Trimming cost V 6 bases and J 8 bases, with 20 bases left between them. The DNA for the CDR3 is TGCAGCGTGCGGCAATCTCCCCTAGGGGATGAGCAGTTCTTC. Its translation: CSVRQSPLGDEQFF.